The T cell receptor (beta chain) under discussion was sequenced for a study of vaccination and CD4 T cells after COVID-19 (dated by TCRdb to between 2020 and 2023). For the wider study: Convalescent patients had a positive SARS-CoV-2 result on nasal swab PCR, and of these patients, some 10 had mild disease and one had severe disease. Overlapping spike peptide pools from SARS-CoV-2 and from the common cold coronaviruses HCoV-NL63, HCoV-OC43 and HCoV-229E were used as culture stimuli. In the convalescent cohort there were six males and four females, among whom were two Hispanic individuals, seven Caucasians, two Asians and one multiracial person. As controls, cultures received a CEFX viral epitope pool (the positive control), an HIV-1 Nef peptide pool (the negative control), or no peptide at all. A few convalescent patients gave samples both early after vaccination (day 14) and late after vaccination (days 161 to 241). Post-COVID blood samples from convalescent patients were collected a median of around 100 days after diagnosis, with a range of about 30 to 170 days. Post-vaccine blood samples were obtained a median of about 70 days after the second vaccine dose, with a range of roughly 13 to 250 days. The spike-specific CD4+ TCR repertoire was compared before and after mRNA vaccination in over nine COVID-19 convalescent patients and a few infection-naive healthy vaccine recipients. Each participant got two doses of either the Pfizer-BioNTech BNT162b2 vaccine (n=8) or the Moderna mRNA-1273 vaccine (n=2).

Beyond this particular receptor, the publication reports: An increase in the median number of SARS-CoV-2-reactive clonotypes from around 20 after infection to roughly 38 after vaccination was observed, but the change was not found to be significant. Of the vaccine-specific clones found in convalescent patients, nearly all (304 of 307) were mono-reactive for SARS-CoV-2 spike instead of being cross-reactive with common cold coronaviruses. The number of convalescent patients in the study was relatively small, and the study did not examine early timepoints following natural infection. In convalescent patients, a median roughly 86% of post-vaccine SARS-CoV-2-reactive clones were detected only after vaccination, suggesting vaccine-specific priming.

According to the study, the label for this sample's time point signals: late sampling 161 to 241 days after vaccination in three convalescent patients. The treatment or condition label here, explained by the study, means: roughly 10-day PBMC culture with coronavirus spike peptide pools or control peptides (ViraFEST assay). The ViraFEST assay, used in the study, expanded antigen-specific T cells with peptide pools and then identified the expanded clonotypes through TCR sequencing. The convalescent patients' positive SARS-CoV-2 PCR tests fell between March and December 2020, which was before the Alpha, Beta and Delta variants emerged in the United States. Each well held two million PBMCs cultured with roughly 9.2 ug/ml peptide pools in IMDM containing about 5% human AB serum and roughly 9 IU/ml IL-2. On days 3 and 7, half of the culture medium was replaced with fresh IL-2-containing medium. After about nine days of culture, CD4+ T cells were isolated by negative selection with the EasySep CD4+ T cell isolation kit. Ficoll-Paque Plus gradient centrifugation was used to isolate PBMCs from whole blood, and the isolated PBMCs were then either used fresh or cryopreserved at -140C. In general, triplicate wells were set up for every culture condition.

A note on this clonotype: What this receptor recognizes is not known. The record has no base qualities; no much larger clone is one base away.

The CDR3 runs 13 amino acids, cysteine and phenylalanine included. The only DNA kept is the CDR3, 39 bases in frame from the first base. CDR1 and CDR2 are drawn from the germline V gene: SGHVS, FQNEAQ. V sheds 1 base and J sheds 4 bases, leaving 7 bases between their ends. Libraries came from PCR. DNA from cultured CD4+ T cells underwent TCR sequencing with the Oncomine TCR Beta short-read assay at the Johns Hopkins FTIC core. The QIAamp micro DNA kit was used to extract genomic DNA from the cultured CD4+ T cells. Oncomine TCR Beta libraries made from cultured CD4+ T cells were pooled using unique dual indexes and sequenced on an Illumina iSeq 100. As for how the authors treated the data: Non-productive sequences were removed, and CDR3s not starting with C, not ending with F or W, or shorter than 7 amino acids were discarded. Antigen-specific clonotypes were identified with the MANAFEST web application by comparing peptide-stimulated wells with reference and other culture wells. To be called positive, a clone needed an FDR below 0.05, an odds ratio above 5, and a productive frequency above 0.1% in at least two of three replicate wells. A clonotype was classed as cross-reactive if the clonotype showed significant expansion both in SARS-CoV-2 spike wells and in at least one common cold coronavirus spike condition. Similarity between CDR3 sequences was evaluated in R version 3.6.1 using Levenshtein distances (stringdist) and unrooted phylogenetic trees (ape). TCRdb cleaned the public reads at Q25 with fastp, built clones with MiXCR and kept in-frame beta chains. Rows with one shared CDR3 protein collapse into an entry with the most common genes and DNA. It is TCRdb's table, rather than the study itself, that gives the V and J calls and clone size. Present in this sample are about 17,000 distinct CDR3 sequences, roughly 44% of which were seen just once. The ten largest clones take up 20% to 25% of the sample.

The receptor was derived from a human donor who had recovered from COVID-19. Sample: CD4+ T cells from blood, cultured in vitro, taken about 7 months after SARS-CoV-2 vaccination. The sequence is built from TRBV7-8 and TRBJ2-5, with the D segment identity uncertain. The DNA sequence is given as TGTGCCAGCAGCTTAGGGGTCCGAGAGACCCAGTACTTC. Translated, this is CASSLGVRETQYF.